The source of this TCR beta chain is a study of T cell repertoires in cytomegalovirus infection. As for the study in general: Through public TCR beta signatures, both CMV infection and matching HLA type were indicated.

This CDR3 is 13 amino acids long. In germline, CDR1 is WSHSY, CDR2 SAAADI. V was shortened by 1 base and J by 6 bases, with 10 bases between the two germline ends. Each CDR3 protein gets one entry after TCRdb re-called the reads with MiXCR. The sample carries about a million distinct CDR3 sequences, more than 25% recorded once. This clonotype has more than one count but fewer than ten. Its specificity is not known. The chain joins TRBV10-2 to TRBJ2-7, with no clear D. This receptor was obtained from a human donor in good health (CMV status not recorded). Some clones in this sample may be carry-over from other donors' samples. The source was cultured CD8+ T cells from PBMCs, collected from culture after CMV antigen stimulation. CDR3 sequence: CASSEFNGSEQYF. In nucleotides, the CDR3 is TGCGCCAGCAGTGAGTTCAACGGATCCGAGCAGTACTTC.